These 9 T cell receptor beta chains share one sample of origin, sequenced in a study of blood T cell repertoires in COVID-19. The method was immunoSEQ multiplex PCR; TCRdb's version includes in-frame clones alone and lacks a portion of them. The sample includes approximately 230,000 clones, 87% of them seen just once. The specimen was peripheral blood. Source of these receptors: a man aged 18-30 years with active or convalescent COVID-19.

This sequence joins TRBV24-1 and TRBJ2-7; no firm D call. CDR1 is KGHDR, CDR2 SFDVKD, per germline. The CDR3 covers 14 residues. Trimming took off 6 bases at V and 7 bases at J, with 18 bases between the two ends. CDR3 region: CATSQAPLPGEQYF. The CDR3 nucleotides are TGTGCCACCAGTCAGGCCCCGCTACCTGGAGAGCAGTACTTC.

CDR3 nucleotide sequence: TGTGCCAGCAGCCCGGGGACTAGCGGGAATCGTGAGCAGTTCTTC. Translating it yields CASSPGTSGNREQFF. J is TRBJ2-1 and V is TRBV3-1 (or the pseudogene TRBV3-2); TRBD2 matches 13 bases. This CDR3 comprises 15 residues. V shed 4 bases, J shed 9 bases, and the junction held 6 bases outside the gene matches. Germline V gene sequence: CDR1 LGHDT, CDR2 YNNKEL (reference sequence).

The genes are TRBV4-3 and TRBJ1-1; 9 positions agree with TRBD1. The V segment lost 3 bases and the J segment 3 bases; nucleotides outside the gene matches: 8. CDR1 and CDR2 from the germline V gene are LGHNA and YSLEER. The length of the CDR3 is 16 residues. DNA of the CDR3: TGCGCCAGCAGCCACCACAGGCGGACAGGGGACACTGAAGCTTTCTTT. This encodes CASSHHRRTGDTEAFF.

Only one count was recorded for this clone. The V gene is TRBV7-3, the J gene TRBJ1-1, with 9 nucleotides matching TRBD1. The germline CDR1 and CDR2 sequences are SGHTA and FQGTGA. The CDR3 covers 17 residues. V lost 0 bases and J lost 0; bases outside the gene matches: 5. This CDR3 reads CASSLTGTGLMNTEAFF. CDR3 nucleotides: TGTGCCAGCAGCTTAACCGGGACAGGGCTTATGAACACTGAAGCTTTCTTT.

The chain uses TRBV6-5 and TRBJ2-1; 7 nucleotides match TRBD2. The CDR3 totals 12 residues. V shed 5 bases, J shed 9 bases, and the junction held 4 bases outside the gene matches. Germline V gene data show CDR1 as MNHEY and CDR2 as SVGAGI. DNA for the CDR3: TGTGCCAGCAGTCAGCGGGGACTTGAGCAGTTCTTC. The encoded protein is CASSQRGLEQFF.

Concerning this clone itself: Within the sample, other DNA sequences also encode this same CDR3. The CDR3 sequence: CASSPQGLGYGYTF. CDR3 DNA sequence: TGTGCCAGTAGTCCACAGGGCCTGGGGTATGGCTACACCTTC. This chain uses TRBV19 with TRBJ1-2; perhaps TRBD1 as D (6 bases). Germline V lookup: CDR1 LNHDA, CDR2 SQIVND (reference sequence). The CDR3 is 14 amino acids. With 5 bases removed from V and 5 bases from J, the gap between germline ends came to 15 bases.

The chain employs TRBV19 and TRBJ2-3; 8 bases agree with TRBD2. The trim removed 7 bases at V and 6 bases at J, leaving 12 bases unmatched. This CDR3 spans 15 amino acids. CDR1 is LNHDA, CDR2 SQIVND, per germline (reference sequence). The CDR3 reads CASTARAGVRDTQYF. CDR3 coding DNA: TGTGCCAGTACGGCCAGAGCGGGGGTAAGGGATACGCAGTATTTT.

V gene TRBV7-3 combines with J gene TRBJ2-3; a possible D gene is TRBD1 (7 bases). Germline CDR1 reads SGHTA; CDR2 reads FQGTGA. The CDR3 covers 14 residues. Deletions cut 5 bases from V and 5 bases from J, with 14 bases between. The CDR3 DNA sequence: TGTGCCAGCAGCCCGACAGGGCGGGGAGATACGCAGTATTTT. Protein sequence: CASSPTGRGDTQYF.

This rearrangement joins TRBV29-1 to TRBJ2-1; 7 bases fit TRBD2. The CDR3 contains 14 residues. J was trimmed by 0 bases and V by 3 bases; bases with no gene match: 2. The germline gives CDR1 SQVTM, CDR2 ANQGSEA. The CDR3 region has the DNA TGCAGCGTTGATGGCGGGAGCTCCTACAATGAGCAGTTCTTC. This encodes CSVDGGSSYNEQFF.